These 31 T cell receptor beta chains came from one sample sequenced in a study of blood T cell repertoires in COVID-19. Sequenced by immunoSEQ multiplex PCR; TCRdb stores in-frame clones only, minus some. This table holds about 55,000 clones, roughly 90% found once. Specimen: peripheral blood. Receptors were obtained from a man in his forties with COVID-19, enrolled during active disease.

This sequence joins TRBV27 and TRBJ1-1; 10 positions agree with TRBD1. This CDR3 has 16 amino acids. Germline CDR1 is MNHEY and CDR2 is SMNVEV (reference sequence). V was pared by 4 bases and J by 5 bases, with 10 bases of the junction left unmatched. CDR3 in DNA: TGTGCCAGCAGTTCCCCCGGGACAGGGGACGGGACTGAAGCTTTCTTT. Protein: CASSSPGTGDGTEAFF.

In this sample, this clone turned up once. This chain links TRBV27 with TRBJ2-7; 14 nucleotides match TRBD2. V lost 6 bases to trimming and J lost 0 bases; unmatched junction nucleotides: 4. Germline V gene lookup returns CDR1 MNHEY and CDR2 SMNVEV (reference sequence). The CDR3 sequence is 16 residues long. The CDR3 sequence is CASRGLAGGRSYEQYF. CDR3 bases: TGTGCCAGCAGAGGACTAGCGGGAGGCCGCTCCTACGAGCAGTACTTC.

This clone was seen only once. The chain links TRBV7-9 to TRBJ2-1; D call uncertain. The length of the CDR3 is 13 residues. Trimming removed 5 bases at V and 5 bases at J, with 10 bases between. Germline lookup yields CDR1 SEHNR and CDR2 FQNEAQ (reference sequence). This CDR3 reads CASSPPRNNEQFF. In nucleotides, the CDR3 is TGTGCCAGCAGCCCACCGAGAAACAATGAGCAGTTCTTC.

The chain joins TRBV4-1 to TRBJ2-2, with TRBD2 matching over 8 bases. Germline assignment: CDR1 MGHRA and CDR2 YSYEKL. The CDR3 is made up of 14 amino acids. V shed 2 bases and J 7 bases; nucleotides not matched to a gene: 3. The CDR3, as DNA: TGCGCCAGCAGCCAAAGCGGGGGAGTCGGGGAGCTGTTTTTT. It codes for CASSQSGGVGELFF.

The chain couples TRBV7-3 to TRBJ2-5; 8 bases line up with TRBD2. The CDR3 runs to 15 residues. Germline assignment: CDR1 SGHTA and CDR2 FQGTGA. Unmatched junction bases numbered 8, after V lost 4 bases and J lost 4 bases. In DNA form, the CDR3 reads TGTGCCAGCAGCTCCCGGGGGGGAGGTCCAGAGACCCAGTACTTC. It codes for CASSSRGGGPETQYF.

In its sample, this clone was seen once. The genes are TRBV6-5 and TRBJ1-1; D not resolved. The V end lost 0 bases, the J end lost 2 bases, and 7 bases lay between the germline ends. The V gene's germline CDR1 is MNHEY and CDR2 SVGAGI. There are 14 residues in the CDR3. CDR3 nucleotides: TGTGCCAGCAGTTACTCAGCCTTAAACACTGAAGCTTTCTTT. It translates to CASSYSALNTEAFF.

The CDR3 spells CATSRGPSTDTQYF. CDR3 DNA: TGTGCCACCAGCAGAGGGCCTAGCACAGATACGCAGTATTTT. The chain is built from TRBV15 and TRBJ2-3; no firm D call. V shed 1 base and J shed 0 bases, with 5 bases lying between them. Germline CDR1 LNHNV, CDR2 YYDKDF (reference sequence). The CDR3 totals 14 residues.

The genes are TRBV18 and TRBJ1-6; the match to TRBD1 covers 8 bases. Germline assignment: CDR1 KGHSH and CDR2 LQKENI. CDR3 length: 17 residues. The V and J ends lost 4 bases and 7 bases, in that order; junction bases with no gene match: 12. The DNA for the CDR3 is TGTGCCAGCTCACTACAGGGGCCAGGGGGCGGCAATTCACCCCTCCACTTT. Translation gives CASSLQGPGGGNSPLHF.

The rearrangement uses TRBV28 and TRBJ1-3, with D perhaps matching TRBD1 (6 bases). Trimming took off 7 bases at V and 2 bases at J, with 21 bases between the two ends. Germline CDR1 and CDR2: MDHEN and SYDVKM. This CDR3 comprises 17 residues. DNA of the CDR3: TGTGCCAGCACCCCACCTCTTGGGGGGGGCACTGGAAACACCATATATTTT. It is translated as CASTPPLGGGTGNTIYF.

The chain carries TRBV3-1 (or the pseudogene TRBV3-2) and TRBJ1-4; D might be TRBD1 (6 bases). CDR1 and CDR2 from the germline V gene are LGHDT and YNNKEL (reference sequence). The CDR3 is 16 amino acids. V gave up 5 bases and J gave up 1 base, with 14 bases separating them. The CDR3 reads CASSDRDIRTNEKLFF. CDR3 nucleotide sequence: TGTGCCAGCAGCGACCGGGACATCAGAACTAATGAAAAACTGTTTTTT.

The chain combines TRBV5-6 with TRBJ2-3; 12 nucleotides match TRBD2. Germline CDR1 is SGHDT and CDR2 is YYEEEE. The CDR3 is 16 amino acids. Trimming cost V 3 bases and J 5 bases; bases outside gene matches: 7. CDR3 bases: TGTGCCAGCAGCTCACTAGCGGGGGGCCAAGGAGATACGCAGTATTTT. Translation: CASSSLAGGQGDTQYF.

This chain connects TRBV25-1 to TRBJ2-5; weak D call: TRBD2 (6 bases). This CDR3 has 14 amino acids. Per germline, CDR1 MGHDK and CDR2 SYGVNS. The V gene lost 3 bases and the J gene lost 5 bases, with 13 bases spanning the gap. In DNA form, the CDR3 reads TGTGCCAGCAGTGACCCGACTAGGGCGGAGACCCAGTACTTC. Amino acid sequence: CASSDPTRAETQYF.

The chain is built from TRBV4-1 and TRBJ1-6, with D uncertain. From germline, CDR1 is MGHRA and CDR2 YSYEKL. The CDR3 loop spans 17 amino acids. With 0 bases removed from V and 4 bases from J, the gap between germline ends came to 13 bases. CDR3 sequence: CASSQDPPGEYNSPLHF. As DNA, the CDR3 is TGCGCCAGCAGCCAAGATCCCCCCGGGGAGTATAATTCACCCCTCCACTTT.

V and J are TRBV27 and TRBJ2-7, with TRBD2 matching over 10 bases. The CDR3 totals 15 residues. The J segment lost 6 bases and the V segment lost 10 bases, leaving 15 bases of the junction unmatched. Looked up from germline, CDR1 is MNHEY and CDR2 is SMNVEV (reference sequence). As DNA, the CDR3 is TGTGCCACCTTTGGGCTAGCGGGAGCAAGGGGCGAGCAGTACTTC. Amino acid sequence: CATFGLAGARGEQYF.

The chain couples TRBV4-1 to TRBJ2-3, with D tentatively TRBD2 (5 bases). Germline lookup yields CDR1 MGHRA and CDR2 YSYEKL. With 0 bases removed from V and 2 bases from J, the gap between germline ends came to 15 bases. This CDR3 region has 17 residues. Here the CDR3 reads CASSQDTFEADTDTQYF. CDR3 nucleotides: TGCGCCAGCAGCCAAGATACCTTCGAAGCGGACACAGATACGCAGTATTTT.

V is TRBV19 and J is TRBJ1-1; 8 positions match TRBD1. The CDR3 extends over 16 amino acids. With V trimmed by 8 bases and J by 0 bases, 11 bases remained unmatched. The germline V gene encodes CDR1 LNHDA and CDR2 SQIVND (reference sequence). The CDR3 spells CASAPGTGYMNTEAFF. The CDR3 coding sequence is TGTGCCAGTGCCCCAGGGACAGGCTATATGAACACTGAAGCTTTCTTT.

This clone was counted once. This sequence joins TRBV5-6 and TRBJ2-4, with no clear D. The germline V gene encodes CDR1 SGHDT and CDR2 YYEEEE. CDR3 length: 13 residues. The V end was cut by 1 base, the J end by 5 bases, with 7 bases between. CDR3 in amino acids: CASSLNSENIQYF. CDR3 DNA sequence: TGTGCCAGCAGCTTGAATTCGGAAAACATTCAGTACTTC.

There are a few counts of this clone. The V gene is TRBV19, the J gene TRBJ1-3, with D perhaps TRBD1 (5 bases). The V end lost 11 bases, the J end lost 1 base, and 15 bases lay between the germline ends. The germline CDR1 and CDR2 sequences are LNHDA and SQIVND (reference sequence). The CDR3 length is 14 residues. CDR3 sequence reads: CAVGGTESGNTIYF. The CDR3 region has the DNA TGTGCCGTGGGAGGGACGGAATCTGGAAACACCATATATTTT.

This clone has only a few counts. The rearrangement uses TRBV2 and TRBJ1-2, with D possibly TRBD1 on 5 matching bases. From germline, CDR1 is SNHLY and CDR2 FYNNEI. The V and J ends lost 4 bases and 5 bases respectively, with 20 bases between them. The CDR3 runs 16 residues. The CDR3 here is CASSVPWQGEEYGYTF. The CDR3 coding sequence is TGTGCCAGCAGTGTCCCCTGGCAGGGCGAAGAATATGGCTACACCTTC.

The CDR3 sequence is CASTKNPGGPGTGELFF. In DNA form, the CDR3 reads TGTGCCAGCACTAAAAACCCGGGAGGGCCGGGCACCGGGGAGCTGTTTTTT. The rearrangement links TRBV7-6 to TRBJ2-2, with 8 bases identical to TRBD2. CDR3 size: 17 residues. V shed 7 bases, J shed 4 bases, and the junction held 14 bases outside the gene matches. Per the germline V gene, CDR1 is SGHVS and CDR2 is FNYEAQ.

This clone was recorded a few times. The chain joins TRBV7-2 to TRBJ2-3; D uncertain. The germline V and J ends were trimmed by 0 bases and 3 bases, with 13 bases remaining between them. CDR3 length: 16 residues. CDR1 is SGHTA and CDR2 is FQGNSA in the germline V gene. CDR3 residues: CASSLAPGSGTDTQYF. CDR3 nucleotide sequence: TGTGCCAGCAGCTTAGCGCCAGGTAGTGGTACAGATACGCAGTATTTT.

The V call is TRBV11-3, the J call TRBJ1-2; no clear D. Trimming stripped 0 bases from V and 4 bases from J, with 12 bases between. The CDR3 is 15 amino acids. Germline V lookup: CDR1 SGHNT, CDR2 YENEEA. The CDR3 loop is CASSLEINSRYGYTF. The CDR3 nucleotides read TGTGCCAGCAGCTTAGAAATCAACTCCCGCTATGGCTACACCTTC.

The chain carries TRBV2 and TRBJ1-2; TRBD1 might be the D (5 bases). The CDR3 has 14 amino acids. In germline, CDR1 is SNHLY, CDR2 FYNNEI. V was pared by 3 bases and J by 6 bases, with 14 bases between. The CDR3 coding sequence is TGTGCCAGCAGTGACGCAGGGTCGTTCGATGGCTACACCTTC. Protein product: CASSDAGSFDGYTF.

This chain connects TRBV6-5 to TRBJ1-1; 9 positions agree with TRBD1. CDR3 size: 14 residues. The V gene's germline CDR1 is MNHEY and CDR2 SVGAGI. V gave up 11 bases and J gave up 1 base; unmatched junction bases: 8. The CDR3, as DNA: TGTGCCTACCAGGACAGGGGTAGGAACACTGAAGCTTTCTTT. Protein product: CAYQDRGRNTEAFF.

The chain links TRBV30 to TRBJ2-7; tentatively, D is TRBD2 (6 bases). This CDR3 spans 14 amino acids. The germline V and J ends were trimmed by 0 bases and 3 bases, with 12 bases remaining between them. Germline V gene lookup returns CDR1 GTSNPN and CDR2 SVGIG (reference sequence). The CDR3 bases are TGTGCCTGGAGTGTATACCGGACTAACTACGAGCAGTACTTC. Translating it yields CAWSVYRTNYEQYF.

This clone was counted between two and nine times. This chain connects TRBV2 to TRBJ2-7; 15 nucleotides match TRBD2. The CDR3 has 15 residues. V dropped 6 bases and J dropped 7; count of bases not matched to a gene: 7. The V gene's germline CDR1 is SNHLY and CDR2 FYNNEI. CDR3 in amino acids: CASRAGLAGGLEQYF. The CDR3 region has the DNA TGTGCCAGCAGGGCAGGACTAGCGGGAGGGCTGGAGCAGTACTTC.

The V and J genes are TRBV6-5 and TRBJ1-1, with a weak D call TRBD1 (5 bases). V was trimmed by 2 bases and J by 5 bases, leaving 18 bases between them. The CDR3 is made up of 16 amino acids. Germline loops: CDR1 MNHEY, CDR2 SVGAGI. The CDR3 nucleotides are TGTGCCAGCAGTTACGGAGGGACCCAAAAGTGGACTGAAGCTTTCTTT. This sequence encodes CASSYGGTQKWTEAFF.

The chain is built from TRBV5-1 and TRBJ2-1; D not resolved. This CDR3 is 14 amino acids long. Germline CDR1 is SGHRS and CDR2 is YFSETQ. Trimming shortened V by 3 bases and J by 3 bases, and 10 bases separated the two germline ends. CDR3 amino acids: CASSSFNSYNEQFF. The DNA of the CDR3 is TGCGCCAGCAGCTCATTCAACAGCTACAATGAGCAGTTCTTC.

The chain has TRBV28 and TRBJ1-2, with D perhaps matching TRBD1 (5 bases). The germline V and J ends were trimmed by 10 bases and 8 bases, with 41 bases remaining between them. Germline CDR1 is MDHEN and CDR2 is SYDVKM. There are 20 residues in the CDR3. In DNA form, the CDR3 reads TGTGCCATCCCATCGCGGGGACCCCTCGAAGGTCCCCATTCGGAAAGCGGCTACACCTTC. Translation: CAIPSRGPLEGPHSESGYTF.

The chain uses TRBV2 and TRBJ2-4, with 7 bases identical to TRBD2. Germline V gene data show CDR1 as SNHLY and CDR2 as FYNNEI. V gave up 1 base and J gave up 4 bases; unmatched junction bases: 4. This CDR3 spans 15 amino acids. CDR3 coding DNA: TGTGCCAGCAGTGAAGAGGGAGGGCCGAAAAACATTCAGTACTTC. This translates into CASSEEGGPKNIQYF.

The rearrangement uses TRBV5-1 and TRBJ2-7; 9 bases fit TRBD1. Germline lookup yields CDR1 SGHRS and CDR2 YFSETQ. CDR3 length equals 14 residues. The V gene end was trimmed by 5 bases and the J gene end by 12 bases; junction bases not matched to a gene: 15. The CDR3 spells CASSPGQGSGEGYF. The CDR3 nucleotides read TGCGCCAGCAGTCCGGGACAGGGATCCGGTGAAGGGTACTTC.